This T cell receptor (beta chain) originates from a study of T-cell memory formation after mild COVID-19. About the study: Largely donor-specific sequence clusters came from a couple of donors. Broader study findings: CD4/CD8 balance held among clones contracting day 15 to 85, and later expanders leaned CD4+. Detection of some responders pre-infection suggested pre-existing cross-reactive memory T cells participated. Contracting CD4+ clones sat mainly in CM and EM; CD8+ in EMRA.

Germline V gene lookup returns CDR1 SEHNR and CDR2 FQNEAQ (reference sequence). Trimming took 1 base from V and 3 from J, leaving 7 bases between them. The CDR3 extends over 13 amino acids. TCRdb used MiXCR to reprocess the 5' RACE reads, holding one entry per CDR3 protein. The top ten hold about 2.2% of the sample, which has about 130,000 distinct CDR3 sequences, about 6% seen once. This clonotype was found a few times. What it binds is not known. Sequencing input: PBMCs or a T cell subset sorted from them (not recorded which). V and J are TRBV7-9 and TRBJ2-7; D is unresolved. This TCR came from an adult woman who had mild COVID-19 (a few samples of this study predate the infection). Cell type and time point are not known. The CDR3 coding sequence is TGTGCCAGCAGCTTAGATATCCGCTACGAGCAGTACTTC. Encoded protein: CASSLDIRYEQYF.